This T cell receptor beta chain is from a study of OX40 agonist ivuxolimab in advanced cancers. Here immunoSEQ multiplex PCR was the method, and the copy in TCRdb shows in-frame clones only, minus some. The repertoire holds fewer than 45,000 clones, with 74% as singletons. Looked up from germline, CDR1 is GTSNPN and CDR2 is SVGIG (reference sequence). V gave up 2 bases and J gave up 3 bases, with 13 bases separating them. The CDR3 consists of 15 residues. This sequence originates from an adult with an advanced solid tumor such as melanoma, head and neck, liver or kidney cancer. The chain uses TRBV30 and TRBJ1-4, with a tentative D call TRBD1 (5 bases). Specimen: CD4+ or CD8+ T cells sorted from blood, collected in a trial of the OX40 agonist ivuxolimab. The CDR3 DNA follows: TGTGCCTGGAGTCCCGAGGGGAGGCCTAATGAAAAACTGTTTTTT. This translates into CAWSPEGRPNEKLFF. Full variable domain (rest looked up from reference TRBV30 and TRBJ1-4): SQTIHQWPATLVQPVGSPLSLECTVEGTSNPNLYWYRQAAGRGLQLLFYSVGIGQISSEVPQNLSASRPQDRQFILSSKKLLLSDSGFYLCAWSPEGRPNEKLFFGSGTQLSVL.